The 9 T cell receptor beta chains presented below share a single source sample, sequenced in a study of blood T cell repertoires in COVID-19. TCRdb's table, derived via immunoSEQ multiplex PCR, lists solely in-frame clones and lacks some. The table has some 96,000 clones, approximately 87% seen once. Sequencing input: peripheral blood. All receptors derive from a human donor in a cohort sampled during active COVID-19.

The chain joins TRBV5-1 to TRBJ2-3, with D perhaps matching TRBD2 (6 bases). CDR3 length: 18 amino acids. CDR1 SGHRS and CDR2 YFSETQ come from the germline V gene. V shed 1 base and J shed 1 base, with 19 bases lying between them. DNA for the CDR3: TGCGCCAGCAGCTTGAGGCTAGCGTTACCTCTTGGCACAGATACGCAGTATTTT. Translated: CASSLRLALPLGTDTQYF.

The genes are TRBV20-1 and TRBJ1-1, with D possibly TRBD1 on 5 matching bases. V lost 3 bases and J 3 bases, leaving 14 bases between the germline ends. CDR1 is DFQATT, CDR2 SNEGSKA, per germline (reference sequence). This CDR3 contains 14 residues. This CDR3 reads CSASHQGRDTEAFF. The CDR3 DNA is TGCAGTGCTAGTCATCAGGGAAGAGACACTGAAGCTTTCTTT.

The chain links TRBV11-2 to TRBJ1-1; D is unclear. With 2 bases removed from V and 2 bases from J, the gap between germline ends came to 9 bases. Germline CDR1 is SGHAT and CDR2 is FQNNGV. CDR3 size: 14 residues. DNA of the CDR3: TGTGCCAGCAGCTTAAGGAGTTCAAACACTGAAGCTTTCTTT. As protein: CASSLRSSNTEAFF.

This clone was observed a single time. This rearrangement joins TRBV13 to TRBJ2-7, with TRBD2 matching over 8 bases. V lost 5 bases, J lost 6 bases, and 12 bases stayed unmatched. This CDR3 region has 15 residues. Germline-derived CDR1 and CDR2 are PRHDT and FYEKMQ (reference sequence). For the CDR3, the DNA is TGTGCCAGCAGCGGCGAACGGGAGGGCCGACGCGAGCAGTACTTC. Its translation is CASSGEREGRREQYF.

The chain recombines TRBV29-1 with TRBJ2-7; 13 bases fit TRBD2. Germline-derived CDR1 and CDR2 are SQVTM and ANQGSEA. J gave up 4 bases and V 3 bases, and 9 bases lay outside the gene matches. The CDR3 consists of 16 residues. Here the CDR3 DNA reads TGCAGCGTTGAGATCCCTTGGACTAGCGGGAGATACGAGCAGTACTTC. Translation gives CSVEIPWTSGRYEQYF.

The V gene is TRBV3-1 (or the pseudogene TRBV3-2), the J gene TRBJ2-1, with 7 bases that match TRBD2. The CDR3 covers 17 residues. CDR1 and CDR2 from the germline V gene are LGHDT and YNNKEL (reference sequence). J was trimmed by 6 bases and V by 4 bases; bases with no gene match: 15. The CDR3 DNA reads as TGTGCCAGCAGCCGGGGTTGGGAGGGAGTTCGGAGCAATGAGCAGTTCTTC. This gives the protein CASSRGWEGVRSNEQFF.

V gene TRBV3-1 (or the pseudogene TRBV3-2) combines with J gene TRBJ1-1, with D possibly being TRBD1 (5 bases). The V end lost 5 bases, the J end lost 1 base, and 14 bases lay between the germline ends. The germline CDR1 and CDR2 sequences are LGHDT and YNNKEL (reference sequence). This CDR3 has 15 amino acids. The CDR3 loop is CASSYTRQGNTEAFF. For the CDR3, the DNA is TGTGCCAGCAGCTACACCCGTCAGGGGAACACTGAAGCTTTCTTT.

Notes on this clone: The junction departs from germline at one end; a sequencing error may be responsible. The rearrangement uses TRBV4-3 and TRBJ1-4; TRBD1 might be the D (5 bases). There are 16 residues in the CDR3. Germline V gene sequence: CDR1 LGHNA, CDR2 YSLEER. The CDR3 DNA follows: TGCGCCAGCAGCCAAGATCGTGACAGAAGTAATGGAAAACTGTTTTTT. This encodes CASSQDRDRSNGKLFF.

The chain recombines TRBV7-9 with TRBJ1-2, with a possible D match to TRBD1 (5 bases). Trimming pared 0 bases from V and 3 bases from J, leaving 5 bases between. CDR1 and CDR2 from the germline V gene are SEHNR and FQNEAQ (reference sequence). The CDR3 has 13 amino acids. CDR3 sequence: CASSLAGHYGYTF. CDR3 coding DNA: TGTGCCAGCAGCTTAGCGGGGCACTATGGCTACACCTTC.